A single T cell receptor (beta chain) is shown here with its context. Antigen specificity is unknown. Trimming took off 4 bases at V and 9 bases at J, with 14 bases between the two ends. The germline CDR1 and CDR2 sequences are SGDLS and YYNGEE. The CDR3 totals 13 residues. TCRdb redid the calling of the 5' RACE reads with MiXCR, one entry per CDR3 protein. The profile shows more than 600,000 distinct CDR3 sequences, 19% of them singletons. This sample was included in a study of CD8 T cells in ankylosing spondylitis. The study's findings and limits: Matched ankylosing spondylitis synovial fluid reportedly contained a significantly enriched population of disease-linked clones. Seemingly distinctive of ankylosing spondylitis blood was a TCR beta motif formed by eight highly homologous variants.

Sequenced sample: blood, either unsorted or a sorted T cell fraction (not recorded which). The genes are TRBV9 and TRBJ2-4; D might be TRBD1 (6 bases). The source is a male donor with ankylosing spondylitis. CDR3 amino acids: CASSIHRDLIQYF. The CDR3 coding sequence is TGTGCCAGCAGCATTCACAGGGATCTCATTCAGTACTTC.